This T cell receptor beta chain originates from a study of blood T cell repertoires in COVID-19. This clone occurred once. V gave up 1 base and J gave up 1 base; unmatched junction bases: 5. The CDR3 has 16 amino acids. Germline values: CDR1 LGHDT, CDR2 YNNKEL (reference sequence). Original processing notes: By means of reference gene primer amplification, nucleated cell counts were estimated. Measured with immunoSEQ multiplex PCR; TCRdb has only the in-frame clones, and not every one. That table gives V, J and clone size, and the DNA gave D and trimming. The repertoire holds 120,000 to 150,000 clones, with about four fifths as singletons.

The source is a human donor in a cohort sampled during active COVID-19. The rearrangement joins TRBV3-1 (or the pseudogene TRBV3-2) to TRBJ2-3; 7 positions match TRBD2. Sequencing was done on a sample of peripheral blood. The CDR3 coding sequence is TGTGCCAGCAGCCAAGGGCTAGCGGACGGCACAGATACGCAGTATTTT. Translating it yields CASSQGLADGTDTQYF.